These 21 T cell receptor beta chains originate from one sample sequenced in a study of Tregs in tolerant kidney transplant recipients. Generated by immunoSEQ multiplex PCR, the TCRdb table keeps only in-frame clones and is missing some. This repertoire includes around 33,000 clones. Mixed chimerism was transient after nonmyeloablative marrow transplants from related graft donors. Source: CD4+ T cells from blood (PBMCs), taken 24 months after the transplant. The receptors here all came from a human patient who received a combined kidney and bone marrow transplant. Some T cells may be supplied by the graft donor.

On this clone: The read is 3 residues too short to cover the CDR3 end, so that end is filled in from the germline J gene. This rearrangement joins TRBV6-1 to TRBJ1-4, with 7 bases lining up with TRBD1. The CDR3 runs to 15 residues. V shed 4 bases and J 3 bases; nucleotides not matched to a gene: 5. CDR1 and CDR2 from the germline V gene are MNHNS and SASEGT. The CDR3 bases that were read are TGTGCCAGCAGTGTCGATGGACAGGCTAATGAAAAA. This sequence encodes CASSVDGQANEK. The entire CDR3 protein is CASSVDGQANEKLFF.

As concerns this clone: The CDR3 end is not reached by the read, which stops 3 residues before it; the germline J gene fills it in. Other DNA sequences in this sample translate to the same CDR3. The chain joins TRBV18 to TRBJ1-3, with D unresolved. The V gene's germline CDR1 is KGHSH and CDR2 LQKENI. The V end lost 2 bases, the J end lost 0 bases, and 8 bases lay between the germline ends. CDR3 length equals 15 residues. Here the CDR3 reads CASSPFQSSGNTIYF. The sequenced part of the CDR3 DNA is TGTGCCAGCTCACCATTCCAGAGCTCTGGAAACACC.

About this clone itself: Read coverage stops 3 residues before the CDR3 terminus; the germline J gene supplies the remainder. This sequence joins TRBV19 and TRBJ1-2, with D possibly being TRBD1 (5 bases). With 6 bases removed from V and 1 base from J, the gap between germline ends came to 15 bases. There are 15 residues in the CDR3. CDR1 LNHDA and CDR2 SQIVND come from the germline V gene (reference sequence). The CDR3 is CASSAVGGSNYGYTF. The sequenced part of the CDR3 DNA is TGTGCCAGTAGCGCGGTCGGGGGAAGTAACTATGGC.

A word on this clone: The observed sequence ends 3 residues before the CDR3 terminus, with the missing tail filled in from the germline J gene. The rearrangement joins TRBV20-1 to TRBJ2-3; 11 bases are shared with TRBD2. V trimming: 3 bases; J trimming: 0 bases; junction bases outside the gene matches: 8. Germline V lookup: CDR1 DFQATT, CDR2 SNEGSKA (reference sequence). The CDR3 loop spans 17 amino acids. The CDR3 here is CSASFPSGRTSTDTQYF. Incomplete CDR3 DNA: TGCAGTGCTAGTTTTCCTAGCGGGAGGACTAGCACAGATACG.

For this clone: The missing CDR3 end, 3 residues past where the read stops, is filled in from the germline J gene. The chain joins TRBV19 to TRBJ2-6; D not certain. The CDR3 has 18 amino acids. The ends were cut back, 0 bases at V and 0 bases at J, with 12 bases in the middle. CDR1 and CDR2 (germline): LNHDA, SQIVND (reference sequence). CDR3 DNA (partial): TGTGCCAGTAGTATAGATGTCCCTTCCTACTCTGGGGCCAACGTC. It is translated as CASSIDVPSYSGANV. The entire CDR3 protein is CASSIDVPSYSGANVLTF.

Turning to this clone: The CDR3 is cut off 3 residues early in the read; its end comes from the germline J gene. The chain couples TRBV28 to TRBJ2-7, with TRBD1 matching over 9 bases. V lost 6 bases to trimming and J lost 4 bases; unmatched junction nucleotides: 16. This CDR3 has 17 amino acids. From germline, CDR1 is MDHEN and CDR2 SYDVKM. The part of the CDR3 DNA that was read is TGTGCCAGCAGCCCCCTTTTGCCGGGACAGGGTTTATACGAG. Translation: CASSPLLPGQGLYE. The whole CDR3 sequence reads CASSPLLPGQGLYEQYF.

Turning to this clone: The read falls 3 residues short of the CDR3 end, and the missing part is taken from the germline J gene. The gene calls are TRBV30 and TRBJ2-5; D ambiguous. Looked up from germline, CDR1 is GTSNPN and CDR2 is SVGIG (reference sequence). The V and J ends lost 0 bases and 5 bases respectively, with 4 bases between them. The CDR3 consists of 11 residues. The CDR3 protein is CAWSVGETQYF. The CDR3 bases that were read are TGTGCCTGGAGTGTCGGGGAGACC.

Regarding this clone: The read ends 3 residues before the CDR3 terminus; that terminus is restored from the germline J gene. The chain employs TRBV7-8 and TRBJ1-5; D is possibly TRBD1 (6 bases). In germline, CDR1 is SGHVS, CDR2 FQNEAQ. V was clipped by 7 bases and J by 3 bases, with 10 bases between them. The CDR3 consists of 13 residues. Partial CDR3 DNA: TGTGCCAGCAACGGGGGGCTCAATCAGCCC. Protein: CASNGGLNQP. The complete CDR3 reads CASNGGLNQPQHF.

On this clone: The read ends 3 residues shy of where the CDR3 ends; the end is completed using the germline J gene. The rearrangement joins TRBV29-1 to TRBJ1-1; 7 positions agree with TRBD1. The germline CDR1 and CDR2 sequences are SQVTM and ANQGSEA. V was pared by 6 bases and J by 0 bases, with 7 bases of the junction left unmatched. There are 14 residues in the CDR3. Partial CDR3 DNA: TGCAGCGTAACAGGGGATAACTTGAACACTGAA. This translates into CSVTGDNLNTE. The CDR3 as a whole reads CSVTGDNLNTEAFF.

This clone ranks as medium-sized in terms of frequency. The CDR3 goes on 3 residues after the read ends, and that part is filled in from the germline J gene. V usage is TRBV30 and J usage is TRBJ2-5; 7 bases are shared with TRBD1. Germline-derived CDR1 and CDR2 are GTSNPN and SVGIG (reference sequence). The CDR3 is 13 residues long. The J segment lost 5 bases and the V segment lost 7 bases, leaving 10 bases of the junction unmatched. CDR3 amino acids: CAYNQGVRETQYF. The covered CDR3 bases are TGTGCCTATAACCAGGGGGTTCGGGAGACC. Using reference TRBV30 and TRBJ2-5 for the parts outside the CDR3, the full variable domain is SQTIHQWPATLVQPVGSPLSLECTVEGTSNPNLYWYRQAAGRGLQLLFYSVGIGQISSEVPQNLSASRPQDRQFILSSKKLLLSDSGFYLCAYNQGVRETQYFGPGTRLLVL.

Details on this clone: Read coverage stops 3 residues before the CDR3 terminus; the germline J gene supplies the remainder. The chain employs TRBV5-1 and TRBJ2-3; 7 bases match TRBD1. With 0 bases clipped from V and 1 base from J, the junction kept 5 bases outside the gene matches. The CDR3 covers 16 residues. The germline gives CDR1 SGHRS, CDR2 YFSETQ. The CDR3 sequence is CASSLAITGGTDTQYF. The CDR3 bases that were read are TGCGCCAGCAGCTTGGCCATCACAGGGGGCACAGATACG.

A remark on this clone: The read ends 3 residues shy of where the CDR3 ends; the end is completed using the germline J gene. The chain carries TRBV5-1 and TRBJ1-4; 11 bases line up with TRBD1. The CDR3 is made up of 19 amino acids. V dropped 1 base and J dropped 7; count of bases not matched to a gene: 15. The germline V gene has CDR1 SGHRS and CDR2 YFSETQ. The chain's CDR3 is CASSLSWRTGGETGEKLFF. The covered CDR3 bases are TGCGCCAGCAGCTTGTCTTGGCGGACAGGGGGCGAGACAGGTGAAAAA.

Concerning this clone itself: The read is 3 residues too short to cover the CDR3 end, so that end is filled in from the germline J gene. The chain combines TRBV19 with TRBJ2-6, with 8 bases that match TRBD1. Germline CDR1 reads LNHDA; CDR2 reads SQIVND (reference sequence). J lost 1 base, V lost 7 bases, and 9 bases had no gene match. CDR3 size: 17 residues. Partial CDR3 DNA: TGTGCCAGTACCGCGGACAGGGCCGGATCTGGGGCCAACGTC. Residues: CASTADRAGSGANV. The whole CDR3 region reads CASTADRAGSGANVLTF.

Partial CDR3 DNA: TGTGCCAGCAAGACAGGGCTTGAG. The encoded protein is CASKTGLE. From start to end, the CDR3 is CASKTGLEQFF. The chain uses TRBV2 and TRBJ2-1; 7 nucleotides line up with TRBD1. The CDR3 end is not reached by the read, which stops 3 residues before it; the germline J gene fills it in. Germline V CDR1 and CDR2: SNHLY, FYNNEI. Losses at the gene ends were 7 bases for V and 9 bases for J; bases not matched to a gene: 3. The CDR3 consists of 11 residues.

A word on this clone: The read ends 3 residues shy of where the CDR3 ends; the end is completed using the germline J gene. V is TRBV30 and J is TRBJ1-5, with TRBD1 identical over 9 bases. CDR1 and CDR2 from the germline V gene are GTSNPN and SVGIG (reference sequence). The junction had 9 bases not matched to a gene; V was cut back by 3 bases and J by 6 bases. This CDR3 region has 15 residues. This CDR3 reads CAWSSGQGSGQPQHF. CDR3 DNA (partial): TGTGCCTGGAGCTCGGGACAGGGAAGCGGTCAGCCC.

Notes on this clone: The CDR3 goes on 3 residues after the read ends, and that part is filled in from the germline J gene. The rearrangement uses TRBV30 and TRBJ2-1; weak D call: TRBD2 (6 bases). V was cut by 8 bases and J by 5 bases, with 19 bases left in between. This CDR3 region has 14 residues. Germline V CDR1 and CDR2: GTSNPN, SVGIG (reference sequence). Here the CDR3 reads CAGTRASANNEQFF. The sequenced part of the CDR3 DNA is TGTGCCGGAACAAGGGCTAGCGCCAACAATGAG.

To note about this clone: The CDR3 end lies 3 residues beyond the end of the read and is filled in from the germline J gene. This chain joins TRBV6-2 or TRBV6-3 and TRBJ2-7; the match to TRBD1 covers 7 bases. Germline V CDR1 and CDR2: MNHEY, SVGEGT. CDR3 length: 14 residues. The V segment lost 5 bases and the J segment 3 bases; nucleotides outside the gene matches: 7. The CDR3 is CASSHPGQSYEQYF. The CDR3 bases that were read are TGTGCCAGCAGTCATCCGGGACAGAGCTACGAG.

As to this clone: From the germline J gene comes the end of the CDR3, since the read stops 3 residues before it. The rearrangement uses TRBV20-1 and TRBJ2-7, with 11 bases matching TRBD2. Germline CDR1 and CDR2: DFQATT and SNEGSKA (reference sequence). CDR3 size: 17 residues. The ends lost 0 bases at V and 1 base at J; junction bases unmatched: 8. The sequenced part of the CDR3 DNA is TGCAGTGCTAGAGAGCCAAATCTAGCGGGAGGATCCTACGAG. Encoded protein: CSAREPNLAGGSYE. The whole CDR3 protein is CSAREPNLAGGSYEQYF.

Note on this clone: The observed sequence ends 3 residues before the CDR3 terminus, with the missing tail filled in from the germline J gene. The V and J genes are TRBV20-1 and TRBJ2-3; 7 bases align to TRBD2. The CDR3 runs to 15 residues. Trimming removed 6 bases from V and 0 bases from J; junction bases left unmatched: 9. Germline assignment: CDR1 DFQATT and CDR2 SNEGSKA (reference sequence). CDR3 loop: CSATLAEDSTDTQYF. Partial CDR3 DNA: TGCAGTGCAACCCTAGCGGAAGATAGCACAGATACG.

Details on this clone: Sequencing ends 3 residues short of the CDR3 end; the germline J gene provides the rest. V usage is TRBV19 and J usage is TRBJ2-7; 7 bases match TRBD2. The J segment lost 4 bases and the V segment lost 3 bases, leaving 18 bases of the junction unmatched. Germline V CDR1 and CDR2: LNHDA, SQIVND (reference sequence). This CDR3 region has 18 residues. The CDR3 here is CASSIGLDPPLGFYEQYF. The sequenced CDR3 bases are TGTGCCAGTAGTATCGGACTAGACCCACCCCTAGGTTTTTACGAG.

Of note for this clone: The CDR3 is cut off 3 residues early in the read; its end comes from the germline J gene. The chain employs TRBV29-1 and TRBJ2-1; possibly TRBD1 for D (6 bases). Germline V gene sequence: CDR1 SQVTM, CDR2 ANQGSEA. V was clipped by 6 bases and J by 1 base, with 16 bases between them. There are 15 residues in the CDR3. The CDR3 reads CSVSGTPKSYNEQFF. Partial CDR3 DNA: TGCAGCGTGTCCGGGACACCGAAATCCTACAATGAG.